A selection of T cell receptor beta chains follows, all from one sample in a study of Ad26.COV2.S vaccination and SARS-CoV-2 variants. Profiled with immunoSEQ multiplex PCR; TCRdb holds only in-frame clones, not every one. In the table there are hundreds of thousands of clones, approximately 88% of which are singletons. The source was peripheral blood, collected in a trial of Ad26.COV2.S vaccine versus placebo. The receptors were gathered from a person between 18 and 65 years old who received the Ad26.COV2.S COVID-19 vaccine or a placebo. The CDR3 runs from the conserved cysteine through the conserved F or W. The D gene is left open where the match is weak. Some rows mark clone size as missing; the rest say once, few, many or name a class of expanded clone.

>TRBV6-5|-|-|TRBJ2-7
TGTGCCAGCAGTTACTCTCGAAGCCGGGCCCTCTACGAGCAGTACTTC
CASSYSRSRALYEQYF
>TRBV9|-|-|TRBJ2-7
TGTGCCAGCAGCCCCTTCGGGGAGTCCTACGAGCAGTACTTC
CASSPFGESYEQYF
>TRBV12-3/TRBV12-4|-|-|TRBJ1-2
TGTGCCAGCAGTTTAGCGCCCGGGCTTGGCTACACCTTC
CASSLAPGLGYTF
>TRBV3-1/TRBV3-2|-|-|TRBJ2-3
TGTGCCAGCAGCCAAGCCGGGGCCGCCACAGATACGCAGTATTTT
CASSQAGAATDTQYF
>TRBV27|-|once|TRBJ1-4
TGTGCCAGCAGTTCCCCATTGAATGAAAAACTGTTTTTT
CASSSPLNEKLFF
>TRBV6-5|-|-|TRBJ2-7
TGTGCCAGCAGTTACGCGTACAGCTACGAGCAGTACTTC
CASSYAYSYEQYF
>TRBV19|TRBD2|-|TRBJ2-1
TGTGCCAGTAGTTTACGTAGCGGGAGTGCCTACAATGAGCAGTTCTTC
CASSLRSGSAYNEQFF
>TRBV27|TRBD1|-|TRBJ1-5
TGTGCCAGCAGTTTTTACGGGACAGGGGGCAATCAGCCCCAGCATTTT
CASSFYGTGGNQPQHF
>TRBV12-5|TRBD2|-|TRBJ2-2
TGTGCTAGTGGTTCCCTCCGGGACAGGACTAGCGGGAGGGCCGTCGGGGAGCTGTTTTTT
CASGSLRDRTSGRAVGELFF
>TRBV19|TRBD1|once|TRBJ1-3
TGTGCCAGTATCCCGGGACAGGGGTACCTCGGAAACACCATATATTTT
CASIPGQGYLGNTIYF
>TRBV6-6|TRBD2|once|TRBJ2-7
TGTGCCAGCAGTTACCCCCCTGGCGGGGGCTCCTACGAGCAGTACTTC
CASSYPPGGGSYEQYF
>TRBV27|-|-|TRBJ2-7
TGTGCCAGCAGTCGGCAGGGGAGGTTGGTCGAGCAGTACTTC
CASSRQGRLVEQYF
>TRBV10-3|-|-|TRBJ1-1
TGTGCCATCAGTGAGAGGTTTCAGGGGAGCACTGAAGCTTTCTTT
CAISERFQGSTEAFF
>TRBV11-2|-|-|TRBJ1-1
TGTGCCAGCAGCCCCCCTTCGGGCACTGAAGCTTTCTTT
CASSPPSGTEAFF
>TRBV20-1|-|-|TRBJ2-7
TGCAGTGCTAGACAGGTTCTCGAGCAGTACTTC
CSARQVLEQYF
>TRBV24-1|TRBD2|-|TRBJ2-2
TGTGCCACCAGTGATTTGGGGACTAGAAGGACCGGGGAGCTGTTTTTT
CATSDLGTRRTGELFF
>TRBV16|-|few|TRBJ1-2
TGTGCCAGCAGCCGCCATGGAGGAGGGGGCTACACCTTC
CASSRHGGGGYTF
>TRBV6-5|-|-|TRBJ1-3
TGTGCCAGCACCCAGGGAAACACCATATATTTT
CASTQGNTIYF
>TRBV18|-|-|TRBJ2-5
TGTGCCAGCTCACCGGGTTCAAGCGGAGAGACCCAGTACTTC
CASSPGSSGETQYF
>TRBV27|-|-|TRBJ1-4
TGTGCCAGCAGTTGGGGGGACGGACGGGAAACTAATGAAAAACTGTTTTTT
CASSWGDGRETNEKLFF
>TRBV10-2|TRBD2|-|TRBJ2-3
TGCGCCAGCAGCGAGGGACTAGCGGGGACAGATACGCAGTATTTT
CASSEGLAGTDTQYF
>TRBV11-2|TRBD2|-|TRBJ2-2
TGTGCCAGCAGCTTTAGCGGGACGAACACCGGGGAGCTGTTTTTT
CASSFSGTNTGELFF
>TRBV19|-|-|TRBJ1-5
TGTGCCAGTAGTATTATGGGCATAAGTGGTCAGCCCCAGCATTTT
CASSIMGISGQPQHF
>TRBV19|TRBD1|-|TRBJ1-4
TGTGCCAGTGGGACAGGGGGCTTCAATGAAAAACTGTTTTTT
CASGTGGFNEKLFF
>TRBV5-8|-|-|TRBJ2-7
TGTGCCAGCAGTCGACAGGACTACGAGCAGTACTTC
CASSRQDYEQYF
>TRBV5-1|-|-|TRBJ1-3
TGCGCCAGCAGCAGCCTGACAGGCCCTGGAAACACCATATATTTT
CASSSLTGPGNTIYF
>TRBV6-1|-|-|TRBJ2-7
TGTGCCAGCAGTGAAGGGGAGGGGGGTAACGAGCAGTACTTC
CASSEGEGGNEQYF
>TRBV10-3|-|-|TRBJ1-2
TGTGCCATCAGTGTCCCACCATTCTATGGCTACACCTTC
CAISVPPFYGYTF